The 31 T cell receptor beta chains reported below all come from one sample, sequenced in a study of vaccination effects on CD4 cells after COVID-19. Using viral peptide pools, the ViraFEST assay grew out antigen-specific CD4+ T cells prior to sequencing. Following culture for around 10 days, CD4+ T cells were isolated. This individual contracted SARS-CoV-2 between March and December 2020, as verified by PCR. The antigens of these receptors remain unknown. Profiling relied on immunoSEQ multiplex PCR, and the TCRdb table lists in-frame clones only, not all of them. The sample lists about 45,000 clones; roughly 75% were seen once. The sequences come from CD4+ T cells from PBMCs cultured with a peptide pool, collected before COVID-19 vaccination. The receptors were gathered from a human donor who had a prior SARS-CoV-2 infection.

This chain links TRBV9 with TRBJ1-2; D might be TRBD1 (6 bases). The germline CDR1 and CDR2 sequences are SGDLS and YYNGEE. The V gene lost 0 bases and the J gene lost 8 bases, with 20 bases spanning the gap. The CDR3 totals 16 residues. The CDR3, as DNA: TGTGCCAGCAGCGTAGGAGCTGTGGGGGGCAAGCAGGGCTACACCTTC. The encoded protein is CASSVGAVGGKQGYTF.

V gene TRBV30 combines with J gene TRBJ2-5; 9 bases fit TRBD2. Germline V gives CDR1 GTSNPN, CDR2 SVGIG (reference sequence). This CDR3 region has 15 residues. After removal of 2 bases from V and 5 bases from J, the junction contained 9 bases not matched to a gene. The CDR3 DNA follows: TGTGCCTGGAGTTTCGGGCGGGGGGGCGACGAGACCCAGTACTTC. Amino acids: CAWSFGRGGDETQYF.

The chain uses TRBV7-3 and TRBJ2-1, with 7 bases identical to TRBD2. V shed 6 bases and J 3 bases; nucleotides not matched to a gene: 11. CDR3 length: 16 residues. In germline, CDR1 is SGHTA, CDR2 FQGTGA. The CDR3 DNA reads TGTGCCAGCAGTCGCGGACTAGACTGGGGCTACAATGAGCAGTTCTTC. This sequence encodes CASSRGLDWGYNEQFF.

In DNA form, the CDR3 reads TGTGCTAGTGGTTTGGTAGGGCTAACGCAGTATTTT. Protein: CASGLVGLTQYF. The V gene is TRBV12-5, the J gene TRBJ2-3; D is unclear. This CDR3 is built from 12 residues. The ends were cut back, 0 bases at V and 9 bases at J, with 7 bases in the middle. Germline assignment: CDR1 LGHNT and CDR2 FRNRAP.

This rearrangement joins TRBV5-8 to TRBJ2-7, with TRBD2 as a possible D gene (6 bases). Germline V gene sequence: CDR1 SGHTS, CDR2 YDEGEE. The CDR3 contains 14 residues. V was pared by 1 base and J by 0 bases, with 8 bases between. The CDR3 nucleotides read TGTGCCAGCAGCTTGCAGCGGGTCTCCTACGAGCAGTACTTC. Protein: CASSLQRVSYEQYF.

The chain recombines TRBV30 with TRBJ2-7, with a weak D call TRBD1 (6 bases). This CDR3 contains 13 residues. Trimming stripped 8 bases from V and 2 bases from J, with 16 bases between. Germline V gene sequence: CDR1 GTSNPN, CDR2 SVGIG (reference sequence). CDR3 DNA: TGTGCCGGACAGCCTTTCTCCGCCTACGAGCAGTACTTC. It codes for CAGQPFSAYEQYF.

The table lists this clone with a few counts. The V gene is TRBV24-1, the J gene TRBJ1-2, with a weak D call TRBD1 (6 bases). Trimming pared 4 bases from V and 4 bases from J, leaving 15 bases between. The CDR3 has 15 amino acids. From germline, CDR1 is KGHDR and CDR2 SFDVKD. CDR3 bases: TGTGCCACCAGTGACTCCCGTCAGGGGTTCTATGGCTACACCTTC. Encoded protein: CATSDSRQGFYGYTF.

The chain combines TRBV5-4 with TRBJ2-7; D unresolved. The ends were cut back, 5 bases at V and 1 base at J, with 10 bases in the middle. The CDR3 is made up of 13 amino acids. The V gene's germline CDR1 is SGHNT and CDR2 YYREEE (reference sequence). The CDR3 sequence: CASRGSNSYEQYF. DNA of the CDR3: TGTGCCAGCAGAGGATCTAATTCCTACGAGCAGTACTTC.

The gene calls are TRBV25-1 and TRBJ2-7; D call uncertain. From germline, CDR1 is MGHDK and CDR2 SYGVNS. The CDR3 runs 14 residues. Trimming pared 5 bases from V and 7 bases from J, leaving 18 bases between. The chain's CDR3 is CASSLSVARREQYF. In DNA, the CDR3 is TGTGCCAGCAGTCTATCCGTGGCCCGTCGGGAGCAGTACTTC.

This clone was observed a few times. CDR3: CASSEDPDYDAYGYTF. The CDR3, as DNA: TGTGCCAGCAGCGAGGACCCAGACTACGACGCCTATGGCTACACCTTC. This chain connects TRBV7-9 to TRBJ1-2; D is unclear. The CDR3 totals 16 residues. Looked up from germline, CDR1 is SEHNR and CDR2 is FQNEAQ (reference sequence). V lost 5 bases and J 4 bases, leaving 20 bases between the germline ends.

The genes are TRBV6-4 and TRBJ2-2; a weak D match, TRBD2 (5 bases). The CDR3 spans 22 residues. V was trimmed by 0 bases and J by 1 base, leaving 27 bases between them. Germline V gives CDR1 MRHNA, CDR2 SNTAGT. CDR3 sequence: CASSDSRYGKKEVTLNTGELFF. CDR3 in DNA: TGTGCCAGCAGTGACTCGAGATATGGGAAGAAGGAGGTGACGCTGAACACCGGGGAGCTGTTTTTT.

This clone was seen only a few times. The CDR3 sequence: CASRPQEYSPLHF. CDR3 nucleotides: TGTGCCAGTAGACCACAGGAATATTCACCCCTCCACTTT. This chain links TRBV19 with TRBJ1-6, with a tentative D call TRBD1 (5 bases). V lost 6 bases to trimming and J lost 8 bases, with 11 bases between them. The germline CDR1 and CDR2 sequences are LNHDA and SQIVND (reference sequence). This CDR3 contains 13 residues.

In its sample, this clone was seen once. This rearrangement joins TRBV19 to TRBJ2-7; D gene unclear. In germline, CDR1 is LNHDA, CDR2 SQIVND (reference sequence). This CDR3 comprises 15 residues. Trimming removed 6 bases from V and 2 bases from J, with 17 bases in between. The CDR3 protein is CASSSEGLKTYEQYF. The CDR3 nucleotides read TGTGCCAGTAGCTCGGAAGGTCTTAAAACCTACGAGCAGTACTTC.

This clone was observed once. The chain links TRBV11-3 to TRBJ2-3, with TRBD2 matching over 16 bases. In germline, CDR1 is SGHNT, CDR2 YENEEA. This CDR3 region has 18 residues. V dropped 5 bases and J dropped 8; count of bases not matched to a gene: 13. Written as DNA, the CDR3 is TGTGCCAGCAGCCGACCCGGGACTAGCGGGAGGGAGCCGGGTACGCAGTATTTT. This codes for CASSRPGTSGREPGTQYF.

This rearrangement joins TRBV11-3 to TRBJ2-3, with D unclear. V dropped 1 base and J dropped 4 bases, with 12 bases sitting between them. This CDR3 has 15 residues. CDR1 is SGHNT and CDR2 is YENEEA in the germline V gene. The CDR3: CASSLGRNWADTQYF. The CDR3 DNA follows: TGTGCCAGCAGCTTAGGACGGAACTGGGCAGATACGCAGTATTTT. Complete variable domain (other parts from reference TRBV11-3 and TRBJ2-3): EAGVVQSPRYKIIEKKQPVAFWCNPISGHNTLYWYLQNLGQGPELLIRYENEEAVDDSQLPKDRFSAERLKGVDSTLKIQPAELGDSAVYLCASSLGRNWADTQYFGPGTRLTVL.

V usage is TRBV3-1 (or the pseudogene TRBV3-2) and J usage is TRBJ1-6; the D gene is possibly TRBD1 (5 bases). The V end was cut by 1 base, the J end by 10 bases, with 14 bases between. This CDR3 comprises 15 residues. The germline CDR1 and CDR2 sequences are LGHDT and YNNKEL (reference sequence). CDR3: CASSQGGQGGSPLHF. CDR3 coding DNA: TGTGCCAGCAGCCAAGGAGGTCAGGGCGGCTCACCCCTCCACTTT.

On this clone itself: The identical CDR3 is also encoded by other nucleotide sequences in the sample. The CDR3 loop reads CASSESENTEAFF. In DNA form, the CDR3 reads TGTGCCAGCAGTGAGTCGGAGAACACTGAAGCTTTCTTT. The chain uses TRBV2 and TRBJ1-1, with unresolved D. The CDR3 loop spans 13 amino acids. V was trimmed by 3 bases and J by 1 base, leaving 6 bases between them. Per the germline V gene, CDR1 is SNHLY and CDR2 is FYNNEI.

The chain uses TRBV5-6 and TRBJ2-3; D is perhaps TRBD2 (7 bases). The CDR3 has 14 amino acids. Trimming took off 6 bases at V and 4 bases at J, with 15 bases between the two ends. In germline, CDR1 is SGHDT, CDR2 YYEEEE. For the CDR3, the DNA is TGTGCCAGCAAACCAACGGGGGGCGCAGATACGCAGTATTTT. Its protein product is CASKPTGGADTQYF. The variable domain in full, with the rest retrieved from reference TRBV5-6 and TRBJ2-3, is DAGVTQSPTHLIKTRGQQVTLRCSPKSGHDTVSWYQQALGQGPQFIFQYYEEEERQRGNFPDRFSGHQFPNYSSELNVNALLLGDSALYLCASKPTGGADTQYFGPGTRLTVL.

The J gene is TRBJ2-2, the V gene TRBV27; a weak D match, TRBD2 (6 bases). Trimming took off 8 bases at V and 6 bases at J, with 16 bases between the two ends. This CDR3 has 14 residues. Germline V gene data show CDR1 as MNHEY and CDR2 as SMNVEV (reference sequence). In DNA form, the CDR3 reads TGTGCCAGCCGGTGGGGGGTCTATCCCGGGGAGCTGTTTTTT. Protein sequence: CASRWGVYPGELFF.

The chain combines TRBV10-3 with TRBJ1-1; 7 bases are shared with TRBD1. The germline CDR1 and CDR2 sequences are ENHRY and SYGVKD. This CDR3 contains 15 residues. V was pared by 7 bases and J by 4 bases, with 12 bases of the junction left unmatched. The CDR3, as DNA: TGTGCCATCACTGAACAAGGGGGCGCGGGCACTGAAGCTTTCTTT. Translation gives CAITEQGGAGTEAFF.

The chain combines TRBV28 with TRBJ1-2, with D possibly being TRBD1 (5 bases). The V end was cut by 3 bases, the J end by 7 bases, with 15 bases between. The CDR3 contains 14 residues. CDR1 and CDR2 (germline): MDHEN, SYDVKM. The CDR3 is CASSFPPGLGGYTF. The CDR3 bases are TGTGCCAGCAGTTTCCCCCCAGGGTTAGGTGGCTACACCTTC.

This chain joins TRBV18 and TRBJ2-4; D perhaps matches TRBD2 (6 bases). V lost 0 bases and J 4 bases, leaving 13 bases between the germline ends. The CDR3 runs to 16 residues. Germline CDR1 KGHSH, CDR2 LQKENI. The CDR3 DNA sequence: TGTGCCAGCTCACCACCGACTAGTATAGGAAAAAACATTCAGTACTTC. Translating gives CASSPPTSIGKNIQYF.

In its sample, this clone was seen once. The DNA for the CDR3 is TGTGCCAGCAGCCAAGGGACAGCCCCTTCACCCCTCCACTTT. It translates to CASSQGTAPSPLHF. The chain combines TRBV4-2 with TRBJ1-6, with D possibly TRBD1 on 6 matching bases. CDR1 and CDR2 (germline): LGHNA, YNFKEQ. This CDR3 has 14 amino acids. With 1 base removed from V and 9 bases from J, the gap between germline ends came to 10 bases.

The rearrangement joins TRBV7-3 to TRBJ2-7; D remains ambiguous. Germline CDR1 and CDR2: SGHTA and FQGTGA. The CDR3 is made up of 15 amino acids. V was pared by 2 bases and J by 4 bases, with 15 bases between. The CDR3 here is CASSLLPSGSYEQYF. The CDR3 region has the DNA TGTGCCAGCAGCTTATTACCCTCGGGTTCGTACGAGCAGTACTTC.

The V call is TRBV10-3, the J call TRBJ2-3; D possibly corresponds to TRBD1 (5 bases). Germline V gives CDR1 ENHRY, CDR2 SYGVKD. There are 15 residues in the CDR3. The germline V and J ends were trimmed by 4 bases and 4 bases, with 15 bases remaining between them. CDR3 sequence reads: CAISGEGATADTQYF. CDR3 nucleotides: TGTGCCATCAGTGGGGAAGGGGCTACGGCAGATACGCAGTATTTT.

The chain combines TRBV25-1 with TRBJ2-2, with a possible D match to TRBD1 (5 bases). In germline, CDR1 is MGHDK, CDR2 SYGVNS. The CDR3 runs 16 residues. Trimming left V 3 bases short and J 1 base short, with 12 bases between. Here the CDR3 reads CASSDRKTGNTGELFF. The CDR3 nucleotides are TGTGCCAGCAGTGATAGGAAAACAGGGAACACCGGGGAGCTGTTTTTT.

The V gene is TRBV7-8, the J gene TRBJ1-6; 7 nucleotides line up with TRBD1. This CDR3 is built from 17 residues. Germline CDR1 reads SGHVS; CDR2 reads FQNEAQ. With V trimmed by 4 bases and J by 4 bases, 10 bases remained unmatched. DNA for the CDR3: TGTGCCAGCAGCTCCCGACAGGGAAGGTTATATAATTCACCCCTCCACTTT. Translating it yields CASSSRQGRLYNSPLHF.

The rearrangement joins TRBV25-1 to TRBJ2-1, with D perhaps TRBD2 (6 bases). The V end was cut by 3 bases, the J end by 0 bases, with 9 bases between. Germline CDR1 is MGHDK and CDR2 is SYGVNS. The CDR3 spans 15 residues. Here the CDR3 reads CASSDGGSSYNEQFF. In DNA, the CDR3 is TGTGCCAGCAGTGATGGGGGGAGCTCCTACAATGAGCAGTTCTTC.

The chain joins TRBV19 to TRBJ1-1; D call uncertain. Deletions cut 6 bases from V and 1 base from J, with 9 bases between. The length of the CDR3 is 13 residues. Germline-derived CDR1 and CDR2 are LNHDA and SQIVND (reference sequence). CDR3 residues: CASRRDGNTEAFF. In nucleotides, the CDR3 is TGTGCCAGTAGACGAGATGGGAACACTGAAGCTTTCTTT.

The chain uses TRBV2 and TRBJ2-5; 9 bases line up with TRBD1. Germline V lookup: CDR1 SNHLY, CDR2 FYNNEI. This CDR3 has 13 amino acids. V was pared by 4 bases and J by 5 bases, with 2 bases of the junction left unmatched. CDR3 nucleotide sequence: TGTGCCAGCAGTGGGGGGACAGGGGAGACCCAGTACTTC. Translated, it gives CASSGGTGETQYF.

V usage is TRBV3-1 (or the pseudogene TRBV3-2) and J usage is TRBJ2-2, with D perhaps TRBD1 (5 bases). Germline-derived CDR1 and CDR2 are LGHDT and YNNKEL (reference sequence). Trimming shortened V by 5 bases and J by 6 bases, and 10 bases separated the two germline ends. The CDR3 length is 13 residues. The CDR3 nucleotides are TGTGCCAGCAGCTTTACAGGCGCCGGGGAGCTGTTTTTT. Translating gives CASSFTGAGELFF.